This T cell receptor (beta chain) was sequenced during a study of pediatric ulcerative colitis. The rectum was sampled with one to two pinch biopsies at colonoscopy. Using immunoSEQ multiplex PCR, the repertoire was profiled, and TCRdb retains in-frame clones only, with some absent. This sample has some 40,000 clones, with roughly 71% found just once. Sample: gut tissue. The source of this sequence is a boy younger than 18 with severe ulcerative colitis.

The CDR3 here is CSVARGVNTEAFF. Here the CDR3 DNA reads TGCAGCGTAGCTAGAGGGGTGAACACTGAAGCTTTCTTT. The chain links TRBV29-1 to TRBJ1-1; D is perhaps TRBD1 (5 bases). V was shortened by 6 bases and J by 0 bases, with 11 bases between the two germline ends. CDR1 is SQVTM and CDR2 is ANQGSEA in the germline V gene. The CDR3 has 13 residues. The full variable domain, with the rest looked up from reference TRBV29-1 and TRBJ1-1, is SAVISQKPSRDICQRGTSLTIQCQVDSQVTMMFWYRQQPGQSLTLIATANQGSEATYESGFVIDKFPISRPNLTFSTLTVSNMSPEDSSIYLCSVARGVNTEAFFGQGTRLTVV.